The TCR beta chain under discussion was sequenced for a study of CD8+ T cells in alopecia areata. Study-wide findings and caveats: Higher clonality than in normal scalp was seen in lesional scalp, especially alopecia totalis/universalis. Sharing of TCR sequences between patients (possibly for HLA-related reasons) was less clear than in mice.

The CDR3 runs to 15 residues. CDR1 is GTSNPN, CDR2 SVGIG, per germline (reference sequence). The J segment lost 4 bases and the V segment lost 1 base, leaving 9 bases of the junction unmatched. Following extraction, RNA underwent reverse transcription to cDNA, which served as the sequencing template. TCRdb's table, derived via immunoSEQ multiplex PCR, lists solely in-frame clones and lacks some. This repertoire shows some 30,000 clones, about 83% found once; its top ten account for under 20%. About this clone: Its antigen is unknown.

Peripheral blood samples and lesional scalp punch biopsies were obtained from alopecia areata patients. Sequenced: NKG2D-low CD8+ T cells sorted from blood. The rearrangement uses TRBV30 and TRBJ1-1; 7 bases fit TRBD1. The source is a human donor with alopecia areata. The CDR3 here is CAWSGLVGQLTEAFF. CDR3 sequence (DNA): TGTGCCTGGAGTGGACTGGTGGGACAGCTCACTGAAGCTTTCTTT.